This T cell receptor (beta chain) was recovered during a study of T-cell memory formation after mild COVID-19. In TCRdb, the 5' RACE reads were re-called with MiXCR into one record per CDR3 protein. The sample carries about 600,000 distinct CDR3 sequences, roughly 22% recorded once. This clonotype originated in an adult woman who had mild COVID-19 (a few samples of this study predate the infection). Cell type and time point are not known. The specimen was PBMCs or a T cell subset sorted from them (not recorded which).

This CDR3 reads CSATGLTSGRGTDTQYF. CDR3 bases: TGCAGTGCTACCGGCCTCACTAGCGGGAGAGGCACAGATACGCAGTATTTT. This chain joins TRBV20-1 and TRBJ2-3; 11 nucleotides line up with TRBD2. V shed 4 bases, J shed 1 base, and the junction held 10 bases outside the gene matches. Per the germline V gene, CDR1 is DFQATT and CDR2 is SNEGSKA (reference sequence). This CDR3 is built from 17 residues.